Shown below are 20 T cell receptor beta chains from a single sample sequenced in a study of metastatic and nonmetastatic thyroid tumors. TCRdb re-clonotyped the PCR reads through MiXCR. The sample comprises tens of thousands of clones, under 25% of which are singletons, and 3.4% rests with the top ten. No patient had received any treatment before thyroid surgery. Sequenced material: blood. Receptors were obtained from a male donor with papillary thyroid cancer or a benign thyroid nodule (not recorded which). Some clones in this sample may be carry-over from other donors' samples.

The CDR3 DNA is TGCGCCAGCAGCCGTCGGACTAGCGGGAGGGGATCCTACGAGCAGTACTTC. This encodes CASSRRTSGRGSYEQYF. The J gene is TRBJ2-7, the V gene TRBV4-1; 15 nucleotides agree with TRBD2. V shed 4 bases, J shed 1 base, and the junction held 5 bases outside the gene matches. CDR1 and CDR2 (germline): MGHRA, YSYEKL. This CDR3 contains 17 residues.

This clone was seen more than once but under ten times. The germline gene is not matched at one end of the junction; a read error may be the cause. The chain employs TRBV24-1 and TRBJ2-3; perhaps TRBD1 as D (5 bases). The CDR3 length is 13 residues. CDR1 is KGHDR and CDR2 is SFDVKD in the germline V gene. The CDR3 here is CVTGDSGTDTQYF. The CDR3 DNA sequence: TGTGTCACCGGTGACAGCGGCACAGATACGCAGTATTTT.

In its sample, this clone was seen many times. The chain links TRBV5-4 to TRBJ2-1, with TRBD1 as a possible D gene (5 bases). Germline loops: CDR1 SGHNT, CDR2 YYREEE (reference sequence). V lost 1 base to trimming and J lost 12 bases, with 20 bases between them. The CDR3 spans 15 residues. The CDR3 bases are TGTGCCAGCAGCTTGTCCACGGCCATGGGGCTCCGGCAGTTCTTC. It is translated as CASSLSTAMGLRQFF. Complete variable domain (other parts from reference TRBV5-4 and TRBJ2-1): ETGVTQSPTHLIKTRGQQVTLRCSSQSGHNTVSWYQQALGQGPQFIFQYYREEENGRGNFPPRFSGLQFPNYSSELNVNALELDDSALYLCASSLSTAMGLRQFFGPGTRLTVL.

This rearrangement joins TRBV20-1 to TRBJ2-7; 10 bases fit TRBD2. The V segment lost 0 bases and the J segment 7 bases; nucleotides outside the gene matches: 6. Germline CDR1 DFQATT, CDR2 SNEGSKA (reference sequence). The CDR3 is 14 residues long. The CDR3 DNA reads TGCAGTGCTAGAGATACAGCGGGAGGGTGGGAGCAGTACTTC. It encodes CSARDTAGGWEQYF.

In this sample, this clone turned up many times. The chain uses TRBV6-6 and TRBJ1-1; D remains ambiguous. CDR3 length: 15 amino acids. Germline CDR1 and CDR2: MNHNY and SVGAGI (reference sequence). V was shortened by 0 bases and J by 0 bases, with 8 bases between the two germline ends. The CDR3 region has the DNA TGTGCCAGCAGTTACTCGAGGGCCATGAACACTGAAGCTTTCTTT. This codes for CASSYSRAMNTEAFF.

In its sample, this clone was seen many times. The V and J genes are TRBV11-2 and TRBJ2-3; D could derive from TRBD1 or TRBD2 (6 bases each). The ends were cut back, 3 bases at V and 6 bases at J, with 19 bases in the middle. The CDR3 extends over 16 amino acids. Germline V gives CDR1 SGHAT, CDR2 FQNNGV. The CDR3 bases are TGTGCCAGCAGCTTGGGGGGCCTTTCATATGGGGATACGCAGTATTTT. Translated, it gives CASSLGGLSYGDTQYF.

This chain connects TRBV3-1 to TRBJ1-4; perhaps TRBD1 as D (6 bases). The CDR3 consists of 16 residues. Trimming took off 1 base at V and 6 bases at J, with 15 bases between the two ends. Germline assignment: CDR1 LGHDT and CDR2 YNNKEL (reference sequence). The CDR3 region has the DNA TGTGCCAGCAGCCAAGGAAAGACAGGTCGGGATGAAAAACTGTTTTTT. Its translation: CASSQGKTGRDEKLFF.

In this sample, this clone turned up many times. V and J are TRBV5-4 and TRBJ2-7; the match to TRBD2 covers 10 bases. Germline CDR1 and CDR2: SGHNT and YYREEE (reference sequence). This CDR3 is built from 12 residues. With V trimmed by 4 bases and J by 9 bases, 4 bases remained unmatched. The CDR3 DNA reads as TGTGCCAGCAGCGCCTCTAGCGGGAGGCAGTACTTC. Translation: CASSASSGRQYF.

Regarding this clone: A much more abundant neighbour one base away suggests this may be a read error. J is TRBJ2-1 and V is TRBV20-1, with 7 bases lining up with TRBD2. There are 12 residues in the CDR3. Germline V gene data show CDR1 as DFQATT and CDR2 as SNEGSKA (reference sequence). For the CDR3, the DNA is TGCAGTGCTAGAGAGCGGGAGAATGTGCAGTTCTTC. Translating it yields CSARERENVQFF.

This chain connects TRBV7-2 to TRBJ2-1; D is perhaps TRBD1 or TRBD2 (5 bases each). The CDR3 runs 11 residues. CDR1 is SGHTA, CDR2 FQGNSA, per germline. Trimming left V 5 bases short and J 9 bases short, with 8 bases between. This CDR3 reads CASSVGTEQFF. The CDR3 coding sequence is TGTGCCAGCAGCGTCGGGACTGAGCAGTTCTTC.

This clone was observed many times. The chain has TRBV25-1 and TRBJ2-2; either TRBD1 or TRBD2 may fit D (5 bases each). The germline V and J ends were trimmed by 5 bases and 3 bases, with 13 bases remaining between them. The CDR3 extends over 15 amino acids. Germline CDR1 and CDR2: MGHDK and SYGVNS. The CDR3 DNA sequence: TGTGCCAGCAGTTTAGGGACGGACTACACCGGGGAGCTGTTTTTT. Its translation: CASSLGTDYTGELFF. Combining the CDR3 with reference TRBV25-1 and TRBJ2-2 gives the whole variable domain EADIYQTPRYLVIGTGKKITLECSQTMGHDKMYWYQQDPGMELHLIHYSYGVNSTEKGDLSSESTVSRIRTEHFPLTLESARPSHTSQYLCASSLGTDYTGELFFGEGSRLTVL.

This clone was picked up many times. This chain joins TRBV6-1 and TRBJ1-1, with D unresolved. Germline-derived CDR1 and CDR2 are MNHNS and SASEGT. Trimming removed 8 bases from V and 1 base from J, with 8 bases in between. The CDR3 consists of 12 residues. DNA for the CDR3: TGTGCCAGCCTAATCGGGAACACTGAAGCTTTCTTT. This codes for CASLIGNTEAFF.

The rearrangement uses TRBV9 and TRBJ2-1; maybe TRBD1 (5 bases). V gave up 7 bases and J gave up 6 bases, with 17 bases separating them. Per the germline V gene, CDR1 is SGDLS and CDR2 is YYNGEE. The length of the CDR3 is 14 residues. CDR3 coding DNA: TGTGCCAGCTGGGTAGGGGCTCTATCCAATGAGCAGTTCTTC. Protein sequence: CASWVGALSNEQFF.

This clone was recorded many times. The V and J genes are TRBV7-9 and TRBJ2-1; 9 positions match TRBD2. The CDR3 length is 15 residues. CDR1 SEHNR and CDR2 FQNEAQ come from the germline V gene (reference sequence). V was pared by 1 base and J by 8 bases, with 6 bases of the junction left unmatched. The CDR3 coding sequence is TGTGCCAGCAGCTTAGGAGCGGGAGGAATGGATGAGCAGTTCTTC. Its translation: CASSLGAGGMDEQFF.

This clone appeared a few times. The junction shows a germline mismatch at one end, possibly a read error. The chain employs TRBV28 and TRBJ2-2; no reliable D call. The length of the CDR3 is 13 residues. CDR1 is MDHEN and CDR2 is SYDVKM in the germline V gene. CDR3 sequence (DNA): TGTGCCAGCATTGAACACTTCACCGTGGAGCTGTTTTTT. Translated, it gives CASIEHFTVELFF.

This clone was seen only a few times. V is TRBV2 and J is TRBJ1-2, with a tentative D call TRBD1 (5 bases). Trimming stripped 2 bases from V and 0 bases from J, with 10 bases between. From germline, CDR1 is SNHLY and CDR2 FYNNEI. The CDR3 totals 15 residues. This CDR3 is CASSEQGRANYGYTF. The CDR3 DNA reads as TGTGCCAGCAGTGAACAGGGTCGCGCTAACTATGGCTACACCTTC.

This clone was counted ten times or more. V usage is TRBV27 and J usage is TRBJ1-1; D is perhaps TRBD1 (6 bases). Trimming shortened V by 4 bases and J by 6 bases, and 18 bases separated the two germline ends. The CDR3 contains 15 residues. CDR1 is MNHEY, CDR2 SMNVEV, per germline (reference sequence). DNA for the CDR3: TGTGCCAGCAGTTACTATTCACAGGGTTTCGCTGAAGCTTTCTTT. Protein: CASSYYSQGFAEAFF.

The J gene is TRBJ1-2, the V gene TRBV30; D possibly corresponds to TRBD1 (5 bases). The CDR3 is 13 residues long. V lost 0 bases, J lost 5 bases, and 10 bases lay in between. Germline-derived CDR1 and CDR2 are GTSNPN and SVGIG (reference sequence). The CDR3: CAWSVEGRYGYTF. For the CDR3, the DNA is TGTGCCTGGAGTGTTGAGGGGCGATATGGCTACACCTTC.

This clone was picked up many times. The chain recombines TRBV2 with TRBJ1-1; possible D gene TRBD1, 5 bases. The germline V and J ends were trimmed by 5 bases and 5 bases, with 12 bases remaining between them. The CDR3 totals 13 residues. Germline V gene sequence: CDR1 SNHLY, CDR2 FYNNEI. CDR3 coding DNA: TGTGCCAGCAGTCTTCAGACAGCGACTGAAGCTTTCTTT. It specifies CASSLQTATEAFF.

The V gene is TRBV27, the J gene TRBJ2-1; TRBD1 agrees at 8 bases. Germline values: CDR1 MNHEY, CDR2 SMNVEV (reference sequence). The junction had 11 bases not matched to a gene; V was cut back by 6 bases and J by 7 bases. The CDR3 contains 15 residues. The CDR3 DNA reads as TGTGCCAGCAGACTTGGACAGGGAGGACGGAATGAGCAGTTCTTC. Its translation is CASRLGQGGRNEQFF.